The 26 T cell receptor beta chains presented below share a single source sample, sequenced in a study of cytomegalovirus exposure and HLA in healthy donors (dated by TCRdb to 2016 to 2017). Library construction relied on the immunoSEQ multiplex PCR assay. A mixture of 60 forward primers for TCR Vbeta segments and 13 reverse primers for TCR Jbeta segments was used in the multiplex PCR. TCRdb obtained this table from immuneACCESS and retained in-frame rearrangements with V and J assigned. These tables miss some clones; where compared with another copy, unresolved V genes account for less than half of the shortfall, and the remainder is unexplained. Across this sample there are about 280,000 clones, with approximately 90% seen only once. Less than 2.5% of the sample is taken by the ten largest. Input material: PBMCs. The source of these receptors is a woman in her late teens or twenties in good health and CMV-seronegative.

In its sample, this clone was seen a few times. V and J are TRBV7-8 and TRBJ2-7; perhaps TRBD2 as D (6 bases). The CDR3 contains 15 residues. V lost 2 bases and J lost 2, with 13 bases in between. Germline V gene lookup returns CDR1 SGHVS and CDR2 FQNEAQ. The CDR3 DNA reads as TGTGCCAGCAGCTTACCCTTGGGACTGACCTACGAGCAGTACTTC. It is translated as CASSLPLGLTYEQYF.

The sample holds one count of this clone. This chain uses TRBV5-1 with TRBJ2-1, with TRBD2 matching over 9 bases. The CDR3 contains 12 residues. The V and J ends lost 7 bases and 9 bases, in that order; junction bases with no gene match: 5. Germline V CDR1 and CDR2: SGHRS, YFSETQ. In DNA form, the CDR3 reads TGCGCCAGCGGCGGGGGGGCCCGTGAGCAGTTCTTC. Residues: CASGGGAREQFF.

This chain uses TRBV19 with TRBJ2-7, with 12 nucleotides matching TRBD2. The CDR3 loop spans 15 amino acids. Per germline, CDR1 LNHDA and CDR2 SQIVND (reference sequence). After removal of 4 bases from V and 1 base from J, the junction contained 2 bases not matched to a gene. The CDR3 DNA reads as TGTGCCAGTAGTAAACTAGCGGGGGGATCCTACGAGCAGTACTTC. It is translated as CASSKLAGGSYEQYF.

The V gene is TRBV5-4, the J gene TRBJ2-7, with D uncertain. Per germline, CDR1 SGHNT and CDR2 YYREEE (reference sequence). Trimming shortened V by 0 bases and J by 1 base, and 5 bases separated the two germline ends. The CDR3 has 13 residues. This CDR3 is CASSLESSYEQYF. The CDR3 DNA reads as TGTGCCAGCAGCTTGGAATCTTCCTACGAGCAGTACTTC. The full variable domain, its missing parts supplied by reference TRBV5-4 and TRBJ2-7, is ETGVTQSPTHLIKTRGQQVTLRCSSQSGHNTVSWYQQALGQGPQFIFQYYREEENGRGNFPPRFSGLQFPNYSSELNVNALELDDSALYLCASSLESSYEQYFGPGTRLTVT.

This rearrangement joins TRBV5-1 to TRBJ2-2; perhaps TRBD1 as D (5 bases). Trimming removed 2 bases from V and 3 bases from J, with 14 bases in between. The germline V gene has CDR1 SGHRS and CDR2 YFSETQ. The CDR3 loop spans 16 amino acids. CDR3 DNA sequence: TGCGCCAGCAGCTTACGGAAGGGGTCGGACACCGGGGAGCTGTTTTTT. Amino acids: CASSLRKGSDTGELFF.

The chain recombines TRBV19 with TRBJ2-3, with D possibly TRBD1 on 6 matching bases. Trimming left V 1 base short and J 0 bases short, with 14 bases between. The CDR3 is 17 residues long. The germline CDR1 and CDR2 sequences are LNHDA and SQIVND (reference sequence). The CDR3 loop reads CASSIGGRGLSTDTQYF. The CDR3 DNA follows: TGTGCCAGTAGTATAGGTGGCAGGGGCCTAAGCACAGATACGCAGTATTTT.

The chain joins TRBV2 to TRBJ2-5; possible D gene TRBD2, 6 bases. Germline CDR1 reads SNHLY; CDR2 reads FYNNEI. Trimming cost V 7 bases and J 5 bases, with 14 bases left between them. CDR3 size: 13 residues. CDR3 loop: CASTSGDRETQYF. CDR3 bases: TGTGCCAGCACCTCGGGGGACCGGGAGACCCAGTACTTC.

The CDR3 DNA reads as TGTGCCTGGGGGGACATGGGGAACACTGAAGCTTTCTTT. Its translation is CAWGDMGNTEAFF. The chain combines TRBV30 with TRBJ1-1; maybe TRBD1 (6 bases). The germline V and J ends were trimmed by 5 bases and 1 base, with 11 bases remaining between them. The CDR3 has 13 residues. In germline, CDR1 is GTSNPN, CDR2 SVGIG (reference sequence).

The rearrangement links TRBV7-8 to TRBJ2-1; D not resolved. Germline CDR1 SGHVS, CDR2 FQNEAQ. V lost 1 base to trimming and J lost 6 bases, with 7 bases between them. This CDR3 region has 13 residues. The CDR3 coding sequence is TGTGCCAGCAGCTTAGTGCCTAGCAATGAGCAGTTCTTC. It translates to CASSLVPSNEQFF.

The chain recombines TRBV18 with TRBJ2-7, with 8 bases lining up with TRBD1. J lost 0 bases, V lost 5 bases, and 6 bases had no gene match. Germline V gives CDR1 KGHSH, CDR2 LQKENI. CDR3 size: 15 residues. The CDR3 protein is CASSDRTGPSYEQYF. The CDR3 DNA follows: TGTGCCAGCTCAGATCGGACAGGGCCCTCCTACGAGCAGTACTTC.

The chain recombines TRBV10-2 with TRBJ2-7, with 7 nucleotides matching TRBD1. The germline V gene has CDR1 WSHSY and CDR2 SAAADI. The CDR3 extends over 15 amino acids. After removal of 0 bases from V and 3 bases from J, the junction contained 5 bases not matched to a gene. The CDR3 loop reads CASSESGQTNYEQYF. The CDR3 DNA sequence: TGCGCCAGCAGTGAGTCGGGACAGACAAACTACGAGCAGTACTTC.

This sequence joins TRBV29-1 and TRBJ2-5; TRBD2 aligns across 12 bases. V shed 7 bases, J shed 1 base, and the junction held 4 bases outside the gene matches. Looked up from germline, CDR1 is SQVTM and CDR2 is ANQGSEA. The CDR3 runs to 14 residues. The CDR3 sequence: CSARLAGVQETQYF. The DNA for the CDR3 is TGCAGCGCCAGACTAGCGGGGGTCCAAGAGACCCAGTACTTC.

V gene TRBV19 combines with J gene TRBJ1-5; D is unclear. Germline V gene lookup returns CDR1 LNHDA and CDR2 SQIVND (reference sequence). This CDR3 contains 13 residues. The V end was cut by 0 bases, the J end by 5 bases, with 5 bases between. CDR3 nucleotides: TGTGCCAGTAGTATAGACGGGGATCAGCCCCAGCATTTT. Its translation: CASSIDGDQPQHF. Supplemented by reference TRBV19 and TRBJ1-5, the full variable domain reads DGGITQSPKYLFRKEGQNVTLSCEQNLNHDAMYWYRQDPGQGLRLIYYSQIVNDFQKGDIAEGYSVSREKKESFPLTVTSAQKNPTAFYLCASSIDGDQPQHFGDGTRLSIL.

This chain links TRBV5-6 with TRBJ2-7; TRBD1 might be the D (7 bases). The CDR3 loop spans 16 amino acids. V was cut by 4 bases and J by 2 bases, with 19 bases left in between. In germline, CDR1 is SGHDT, CDR2 YYEEEE. The CDR3 protein is CASSPEARGRTYEQYF. CDR3 DNA sequence: TGTGCCAGCAGCCCGGAGGCCAGGGGGAGGACCTACGAGCAGTACTTC.

The rearrangement links TRBV10-3 to TRBJ2-7; D is possibly TRBD1 (5 bases). With 8 bases removed from V and 0 bases from J, the gap between germline ends came to 11 bases. The CDR3 has 13 residues. Germline assignment: CDR1 ENHRY and CDR2 SYGVKD. CDR3 coding DNA: TGTGCCATCCAGGGAAGAGGCTCCTACGAGCAGTACTTC. Translated, it gives CAIQGRGSYEQYF.

This clone was recorded a few times. The CDR3: CASHLGRRNQPQHF. The DNA of the CDR3 is TGTGCCAGCCATCTGGGGCGAAGGAATCAGCCCCAGCATTTT. V and J are TRBV5-6 and TRBJ1-5, with D perhaps matching TRBD1 (5 bases). Trimming left V 7 bases short and J 4 bases short, with 15 bases between. Germline CDR1 and CDR2: SGHDT and YYEEEE. The CDR3 totals 14 residues.

V is TRBV7-7 and J is TRBJ2-5; possible D gene TRBD1, 6 bases. V dropped 3 bases and J dropped 0 bases, with 8 bases sitting between them. Germline V gene sequence: CDR1 SSHAT, CDR2 FNYEAQ (reference sequence). The CDR3 spans 14 residues. CDR3 loop: CASSFNRDQETQYF. CDR3 DNA: TGTGCCAGCAGCTTTAACAGGGACCAAGAGACCCAGTACTTC.

J is TRBJ1-5 and V is TRBV2; perhaps TRBD1 as D (5 bases). Per the germline V gene, CDR1 is SNHLY and CDR2 is FYNNEI. CDR3 length: 14 amino acids. V lost 3 bases and J 6 bases, leaving 12 bases between the germline ends. Here the CDR3 reads CASSDQGGFQPQHF. Written as DNA, the CDR3 is TGTGCCAGCAGTGACCAGGGTGGATTTCAGCCCCAGCATTTT.

This chain joins TRBV9 and TRBJ2-3; 10 bases map to TRBD2. CDR1 SGDLS and CDR2 YYNGEE come from the germline V gene. This CDR3 is built from 15 residues. The V gene end was trimmed by 8 bases and the J gene end by 3 bases; junction bases not matched to a gene: 9. For the CDR3, the DNA is TGTGCCAGTTCCGGAAGCGGGGGGGCTACAGATACGCAGTATTTT. Translation gives CASSGSGGATDTQYF.

The CDR3 is CATSPYSGGVGETQYF. CDR3 bases: TGTGCCACCAGCCCTTATAGCGGGGGGGTGGGGGAGACCCAGTACTTC. The J gene is TRBJ2-5, the V gene TRBV15; TRBD2 matches at 11 bases. The CDR3 is 16 amino acids. The trim removed 5 bases at V and 5 bases at J, leaving 10 bases unmatched. Germline V gene data show CDR1 as LNHNV and CDR2 as YYDKDF (reference sequence).

The chain links TRBV6-6 to TRBJ1-2; a possible D gene is TRBD1 (6 bases). The CDR3 runs 13 residues. Germline V CDR1 and CDR2: MNHNY, SVGAGI (reference sequence). V gave up 5 bases and J gave up 5 bases, with 12 bases separating them. CDR3 nucleotide sequence: TGTGCCAGCAGTCTGACAGGCCGGTATGGCTACACCTTC. It translates to CASSLTGRYGYTF.

The chain's CDR3 is CASSEQGRSGELFF. CDR3 bases: TGCGCCAGCAGTGAACAGGGGAGGTCCGGGGAGCTGTTTTTT. The chain recombines TRBV10-1 with TRBJ2-2; a weak D match, TRBD1 (7 bases). Between the trimmed V and J ends, which lost 3 bases and 6 bases, there was a span of 11 bases. Germline V gene lookup returns CDR1 WNHNN and CDR2 SYGVQD (reference sequence). This CDR3 has 14 amino acids.

The chain uses TRBV5-1 and TRBJ1-1; D remains ambiguous. With 4 bases removed from V and 11 bases from J, the gap between germline ends came to 12 bases. This CDR3 contains 11 residues. Germline values: CDR1 SGHRS, CDR2 YFSETQ. The CDR3 here is CASSGEVGAFF. Written as DNA, the CDR3 is TGCGCCAGCAGCGGGGAGGTGGGGGCTTTCTTT.

The rearrangement links TRBV11-3 to TRBJ2-1, with TRBD2 matching 7 bases. V shed 1 base, J shed 12 bases, and the junction held 6 bases outside the gene matches. The CDR3 sequence is 13 residues long. CDR1 is SGHNT, CDR2 YENEEA, per germline. The CDR3 loop is CASSLVTLAAQFF. CDR3 bases: TGTGCCAGCAGCTTAGTTACGCTAGCGGCGCAGTTCTTC. Combining the CDR3 with reference TRBV11-3 and TRBJ2-1 gives the whole variable domain EAGVVQSPRYKIIEKKQPVAFWCNPISGHNTLYWYLQNLGQGPELLIRYENEEAVDDSQLPKDRFSAERLKGVDSTLKIQPAELGDSAVYLCASSLVTLAAQFFGPGTRLTVL.

This chain uses TRBV11-1 with TRBJ2-5; D may be TRBD1 (6 bases). In germline, CDR1 is SGHAT, CDR2 FQDESV (reference sequence). The CDR3 runs to 15 residues. Trimming took off 4 bases at V and 1 base at J, with 13 bases between the two ends. CDR3 in DNA: TGTGCCAGCAGCTCAGGGCAGGGGCTCCAAGAGACCCAGTACTTC. It codes for CASSSGQGLQETQYF.

V and J are TRBV4-1 and TRBJ2-7; 8 nucleotides align to TRBD1. V lost 3 bases, J lost 9 bases, and 4 bases stayed unmatched. In germline, CDR1 is MGHRA, CDR2 YSYEKL. This CDR3 spans 12 amino acids. CDR3 bases: TGCGCCAGCAGCCACCCGACAGGGGCGCAGTACTTC. This codes for CASSHPTGAQYF.